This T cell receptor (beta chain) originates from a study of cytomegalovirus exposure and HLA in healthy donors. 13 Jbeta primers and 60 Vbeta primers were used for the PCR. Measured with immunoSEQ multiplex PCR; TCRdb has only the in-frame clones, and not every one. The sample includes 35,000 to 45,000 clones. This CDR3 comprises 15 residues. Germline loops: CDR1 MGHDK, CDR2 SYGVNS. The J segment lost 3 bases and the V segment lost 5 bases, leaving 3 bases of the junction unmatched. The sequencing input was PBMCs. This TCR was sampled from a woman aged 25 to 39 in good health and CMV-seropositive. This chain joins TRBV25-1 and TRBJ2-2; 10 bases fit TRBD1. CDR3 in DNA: TGTGCCAGCAGTCTGGGACAGGGGTACACCGGGGAGCTGTTTTTT. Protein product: CASSLGQGYTGELFF.